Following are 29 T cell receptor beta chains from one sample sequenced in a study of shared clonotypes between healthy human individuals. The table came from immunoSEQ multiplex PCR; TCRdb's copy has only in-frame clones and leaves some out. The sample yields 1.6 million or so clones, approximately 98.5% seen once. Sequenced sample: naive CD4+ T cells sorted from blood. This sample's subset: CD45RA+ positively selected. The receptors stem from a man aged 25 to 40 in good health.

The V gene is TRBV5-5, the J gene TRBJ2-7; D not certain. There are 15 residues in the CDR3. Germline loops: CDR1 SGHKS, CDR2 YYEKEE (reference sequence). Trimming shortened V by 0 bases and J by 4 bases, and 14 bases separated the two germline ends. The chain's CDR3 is CASSLEAVRVYEQYF. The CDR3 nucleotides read TGTGCCAGCAGCTTGGAGGCAGTAAGAGTATACGAGCAGTACTTC.

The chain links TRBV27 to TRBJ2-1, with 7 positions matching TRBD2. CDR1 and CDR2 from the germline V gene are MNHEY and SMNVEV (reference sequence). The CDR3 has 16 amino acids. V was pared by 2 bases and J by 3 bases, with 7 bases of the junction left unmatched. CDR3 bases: TGTGCCAGCAGTTTAAAGGTTAGCGGGTACTACAATGAGCAGTTCTTC. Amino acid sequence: CASSLKVSGYYNEQFF.

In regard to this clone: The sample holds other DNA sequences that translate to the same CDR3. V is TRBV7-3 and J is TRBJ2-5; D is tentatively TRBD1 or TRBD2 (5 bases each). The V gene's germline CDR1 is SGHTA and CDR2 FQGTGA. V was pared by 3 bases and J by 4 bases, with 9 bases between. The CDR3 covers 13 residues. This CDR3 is CASSLGVRETQYF. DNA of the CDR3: TGTGCCAGCAGCTTGGGGGTTCGAGAGACCCAGTACTTC.

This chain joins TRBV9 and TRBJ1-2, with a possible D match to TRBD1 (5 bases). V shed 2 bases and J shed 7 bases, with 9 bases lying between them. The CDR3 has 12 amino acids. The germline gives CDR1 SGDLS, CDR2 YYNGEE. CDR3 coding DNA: TGTGCCAGCAGCGTGCAGGGCGGTGGCTACACCTTC. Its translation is CASSVQGGGYTF. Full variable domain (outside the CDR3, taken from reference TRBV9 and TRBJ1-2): DSGVTQTPKHLITATGQRVTLRCSPRSGDLSVYWYQQSLDQGLQFLIQYYNGEERAKGNILERFSAQQFPDLHSELNLSSLELGDSALYFCASSVQGGGYTFGSGTRLTVV.

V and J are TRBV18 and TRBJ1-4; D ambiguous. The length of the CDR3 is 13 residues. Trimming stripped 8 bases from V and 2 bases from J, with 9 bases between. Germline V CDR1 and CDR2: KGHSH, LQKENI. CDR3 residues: CASNRATNEKLFF. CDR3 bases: TGTGCCAGCAACAGAGCCACTAATGAAAAACTGTTTTTT.

The CDR3 DNA reads TGTGCCAGCAGCTCGACTAGCGGGGGATACAATGAGCAGTTCTTC. Its translation: CASSSTSGGYNEQFF. The V call is TRBV5-5, the J call TRBJ2-1; 12 bases map to TRBD2. The junction had 2 bases not matched to a gene; V was cut back by 3 bases and J by 4 bases. Germline V gives CDR1 SGHKS, CDR2 YYEKEE (reference sequence). This CDR3 region has 15 residues.

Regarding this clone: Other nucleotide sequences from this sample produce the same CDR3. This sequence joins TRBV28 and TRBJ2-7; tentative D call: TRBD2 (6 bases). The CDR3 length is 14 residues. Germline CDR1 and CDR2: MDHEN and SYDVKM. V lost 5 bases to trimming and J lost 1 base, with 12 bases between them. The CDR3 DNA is TGTGCCAGCAGTACGCCCGGAGGGTCCTACGAGCAGTACTTC. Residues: CASSTPGGSYEQYF. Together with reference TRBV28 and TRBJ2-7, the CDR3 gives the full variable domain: DVKVTQSSRYLVKRTGEKVFLECVQDMDHENMFWYRQDPGLGLRLIYFSYDVKMKEKGDIPEGYSVSREKKERFSLILESASTNQTSMYLCASSTPGGSYEQYFGPGTRLTVT.

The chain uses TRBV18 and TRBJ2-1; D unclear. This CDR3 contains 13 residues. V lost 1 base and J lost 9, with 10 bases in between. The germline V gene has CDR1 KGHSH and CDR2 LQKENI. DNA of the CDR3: TGTGCCAGCTCACCACTTGGGGTCGGTGAGCAGTTCTTC. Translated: CASSPLGVGEQFF.

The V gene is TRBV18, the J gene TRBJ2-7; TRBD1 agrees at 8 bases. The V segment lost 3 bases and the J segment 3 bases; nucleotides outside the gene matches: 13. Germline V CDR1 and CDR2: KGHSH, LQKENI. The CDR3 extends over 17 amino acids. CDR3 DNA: TGTGCCAGCTCACCTCCGGGACAGGTTAGCGGCTTCTACGAGCAGTACTTC. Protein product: CASSPPGQVSGFYEQYF.

DNA for the CDR3: TGTGCCAGCAGCCGCACAGGGGGGGTCAATGAGCAGTTCTTC. Amino acid sequence: CASSRTGGVNEQFF. The chain links TRBV11-2 to TRBJ2-1; D possibly corresponds to TRBD1 (8 bases). CDR3 length: 14 amino acids. The germline V and J ends were trimmed by 5 bases and 6 bases, with 14 bases remaining between them. Looked up from germline, CDR1 is SGHAT and CDR2 is FQNNGV.

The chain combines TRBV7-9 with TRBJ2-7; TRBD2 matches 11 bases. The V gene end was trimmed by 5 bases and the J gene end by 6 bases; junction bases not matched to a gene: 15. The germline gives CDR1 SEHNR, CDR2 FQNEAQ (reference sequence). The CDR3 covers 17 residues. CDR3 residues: CASSKTSGSDERGEQYF. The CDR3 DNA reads TGTGCCAGCAGCAAAACTAGCGGGAGTGACGAGCGTGGCGAGCAGTACTTC.

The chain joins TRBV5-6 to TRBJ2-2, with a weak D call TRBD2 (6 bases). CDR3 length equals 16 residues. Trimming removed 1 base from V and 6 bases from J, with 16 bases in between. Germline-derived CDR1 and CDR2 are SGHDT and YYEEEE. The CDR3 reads CASSLLANPGAGELFF. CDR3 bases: TGTGCCAGCAGCTTGCTAGCGAACCCCGGCGCCGGGGAGCTGTTTTTT.

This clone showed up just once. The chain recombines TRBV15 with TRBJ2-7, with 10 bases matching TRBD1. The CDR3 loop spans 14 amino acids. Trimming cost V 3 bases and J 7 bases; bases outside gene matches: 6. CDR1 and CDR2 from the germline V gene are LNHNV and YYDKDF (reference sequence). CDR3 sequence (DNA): TGTGCCACCAGCAGGAGACAGGGGGCGGGTGAGCAGTACTTC. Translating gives CATSRRQGAGEQYF.

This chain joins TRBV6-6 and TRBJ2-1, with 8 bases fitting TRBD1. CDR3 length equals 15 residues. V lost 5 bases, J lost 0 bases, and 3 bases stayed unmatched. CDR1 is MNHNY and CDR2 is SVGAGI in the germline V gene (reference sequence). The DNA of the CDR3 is TGTGCCAGCAGTCAGGACAGGGCCTCCTACAATGAGCAGTTCTTC. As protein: CASSQDRASYNEQFF.

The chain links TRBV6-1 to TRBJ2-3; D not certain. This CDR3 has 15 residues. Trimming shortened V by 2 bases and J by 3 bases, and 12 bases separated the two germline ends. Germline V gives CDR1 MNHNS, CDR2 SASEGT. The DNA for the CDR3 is TGTGCCAGCAGTGAATGGGCAGTTGGGACAGATACGCAGTATTTT. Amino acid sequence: CASSEWAVGTDTQYF.

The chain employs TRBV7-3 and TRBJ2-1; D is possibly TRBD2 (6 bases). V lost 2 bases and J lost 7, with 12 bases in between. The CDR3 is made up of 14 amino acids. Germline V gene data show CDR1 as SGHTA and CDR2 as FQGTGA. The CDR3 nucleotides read TGTGCCAGCAGCTTATCAGGCCGGGGGAATGAGCAGTTCTTC. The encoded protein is CASSLSGRGNEQFF. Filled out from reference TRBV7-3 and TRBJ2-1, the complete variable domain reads GAGVSQTPSNKVTEKGKYVELRCDPISGHTALYWYRQSLGQGPEFLIYFQGTGAADDSGLPNDRFFAVRPEGSVSTLKIQRTERGDSAVYLCASSLSGRGNEQFFGPGTRLTVL.

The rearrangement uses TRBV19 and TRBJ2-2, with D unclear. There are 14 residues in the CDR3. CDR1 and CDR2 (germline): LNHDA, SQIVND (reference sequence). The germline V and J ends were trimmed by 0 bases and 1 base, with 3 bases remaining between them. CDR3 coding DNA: TGTGCCAGTAGTATAGACAGGAACACCGGGGAGCTGTTTTTT. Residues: CASSIDRNTGELFF.

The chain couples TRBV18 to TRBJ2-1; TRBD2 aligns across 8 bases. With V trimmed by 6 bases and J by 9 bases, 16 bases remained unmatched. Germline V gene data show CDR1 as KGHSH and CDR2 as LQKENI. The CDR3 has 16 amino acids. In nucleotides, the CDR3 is TGTGCCAGCTCCGTCCTCGGGAGGGTAACGGTCAGTGAGCAGTTCTTC. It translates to CASSVLGRVTVSEQFF.

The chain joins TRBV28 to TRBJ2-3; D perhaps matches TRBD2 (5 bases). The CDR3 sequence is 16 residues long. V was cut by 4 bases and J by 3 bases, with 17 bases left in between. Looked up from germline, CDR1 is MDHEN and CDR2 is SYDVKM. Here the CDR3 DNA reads TGTGCCAGCAGTTCCGTAGGAGCGGTAGTAACAGATACGCAGTATTTT. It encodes CASSSVGAVVTDTQYF.

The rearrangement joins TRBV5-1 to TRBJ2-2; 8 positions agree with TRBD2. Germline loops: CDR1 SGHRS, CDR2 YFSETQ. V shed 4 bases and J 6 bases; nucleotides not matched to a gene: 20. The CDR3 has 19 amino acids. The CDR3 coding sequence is TGCGCCAGCAGCCCCCACCTGGGAGCCGCGGGAGGTACGGCCGGGGAGCTGTTTTTT. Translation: CASSPHLGAAGGTAGELFF. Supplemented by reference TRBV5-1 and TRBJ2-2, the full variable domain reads KAGVTQTPRYLIKTRGQQVTLSCSPISGHRSVSWYQQTPGQGLQFLFEYFSETQRNKGNFPGRFSGRQFSNSRSEMNVSTLELGDSALYLCASSPHLGAAGGTAGELFFGEGSRLTVL.

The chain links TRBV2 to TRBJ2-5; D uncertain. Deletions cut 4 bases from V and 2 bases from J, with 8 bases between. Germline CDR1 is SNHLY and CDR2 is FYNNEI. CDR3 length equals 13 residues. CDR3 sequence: CASSGQPQETQYF. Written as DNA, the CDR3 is TGTGCCAGCAGTGGTCAGCCTCAAGAGACCCAGTACTTC.

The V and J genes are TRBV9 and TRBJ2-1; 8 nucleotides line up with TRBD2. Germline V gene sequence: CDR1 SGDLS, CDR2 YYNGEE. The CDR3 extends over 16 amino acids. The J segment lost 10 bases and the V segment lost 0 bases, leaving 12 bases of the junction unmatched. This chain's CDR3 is CASSVAGGSNSKEQFF. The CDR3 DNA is TGTGCCAGCAGCGTAGCGGGGGGGTCCAACTCTAAAGAGCAGTTCTTC.

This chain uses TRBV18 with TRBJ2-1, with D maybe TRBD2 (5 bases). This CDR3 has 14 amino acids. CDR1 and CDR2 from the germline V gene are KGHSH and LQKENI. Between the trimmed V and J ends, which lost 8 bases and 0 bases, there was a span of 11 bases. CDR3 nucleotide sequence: TGTGCCAGCCGACTAACCCCCTCCTACAATGAGCAGTTCTTC. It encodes CASRLTPSYNEQFF.

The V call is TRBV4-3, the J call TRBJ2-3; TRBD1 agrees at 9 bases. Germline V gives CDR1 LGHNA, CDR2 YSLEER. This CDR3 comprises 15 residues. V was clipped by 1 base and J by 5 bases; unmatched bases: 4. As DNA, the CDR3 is TGCGCCAGCAGCCAAGGGGGGACAGGGTTAGATACGCAGTATTTT. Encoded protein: CASSQGGTGLDTQYF.

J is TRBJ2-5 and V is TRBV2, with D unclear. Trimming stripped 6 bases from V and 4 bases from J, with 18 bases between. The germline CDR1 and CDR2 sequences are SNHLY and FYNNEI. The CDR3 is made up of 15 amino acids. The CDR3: CASRLELAGRETQYF. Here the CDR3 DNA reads TGTGCCAGCAGGCTAGAACTGGCTGGGCGAGAGACCCAGTACTTC.

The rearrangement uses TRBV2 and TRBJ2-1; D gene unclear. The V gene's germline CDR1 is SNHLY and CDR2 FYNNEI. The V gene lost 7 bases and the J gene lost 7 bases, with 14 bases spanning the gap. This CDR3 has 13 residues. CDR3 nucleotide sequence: TGTGCCAGCACTTCGGGTTTGTCTAATGAGCAGTTCTTC. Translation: CASTSGLSNEQFF.

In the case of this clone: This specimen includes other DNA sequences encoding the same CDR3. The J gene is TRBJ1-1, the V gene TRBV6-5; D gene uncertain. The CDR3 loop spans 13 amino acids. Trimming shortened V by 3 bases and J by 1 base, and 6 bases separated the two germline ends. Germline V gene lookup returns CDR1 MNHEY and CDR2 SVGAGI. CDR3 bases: TGTGCCAGCAGTTATGGCCAGAACACTGAAGCTTTCTTT. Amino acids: CASSYGQNTEAFF.

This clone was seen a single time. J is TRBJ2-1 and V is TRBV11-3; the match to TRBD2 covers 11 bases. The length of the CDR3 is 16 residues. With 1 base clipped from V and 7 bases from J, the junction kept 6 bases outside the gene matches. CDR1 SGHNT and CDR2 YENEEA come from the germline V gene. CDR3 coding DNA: TGTGCCAGCAGCTTAGGTCTAGCGGGAGGCTGGAATGAGCAGTTCTTC. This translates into CASSLGLAGGWNEQFF.

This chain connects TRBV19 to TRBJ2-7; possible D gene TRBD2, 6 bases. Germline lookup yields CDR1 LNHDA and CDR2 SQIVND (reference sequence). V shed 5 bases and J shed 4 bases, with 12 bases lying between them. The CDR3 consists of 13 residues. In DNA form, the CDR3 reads TGTGCCAGTAGTCGAGTGGCGGGGTACGAGCAGTACTTC. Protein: CASSRVAGYEQYF. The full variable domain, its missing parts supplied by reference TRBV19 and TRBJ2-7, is DGGITQSPKYLFRKEGQNVTLSCEQNLNHDAMYWYRQDPGQGLRLIYYSQIVNDFQKGDIAEGYSVSREKKESFPLTVTSAQKNPTAFYLCASSRVAGYEQYFGPGTRLTVT.